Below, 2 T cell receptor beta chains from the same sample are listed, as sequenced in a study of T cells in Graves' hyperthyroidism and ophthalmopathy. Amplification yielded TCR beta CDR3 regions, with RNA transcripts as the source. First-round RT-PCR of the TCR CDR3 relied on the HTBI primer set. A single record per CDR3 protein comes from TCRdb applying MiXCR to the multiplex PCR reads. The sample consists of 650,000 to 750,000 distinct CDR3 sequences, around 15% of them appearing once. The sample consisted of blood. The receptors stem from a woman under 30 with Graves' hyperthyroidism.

The CDR3 DNA follows: TGTGCCAGCAGCTTTCGGGCTAGCGGGAGATCTGAGCAGTTCTTC. Encoded protein: CASSFRASGRSEQFF. The gene calls are TRBV5-6 and TRBJ2-1; TRBD2 aligns across 10 bases. There are 15 residues in the CDR3. Germline trimming cut 2 bases from V and 9 bases from J; bases unmatched to any gene: 8. Germline CDR1 is SGHDT and CDR2 is YYEEEE.

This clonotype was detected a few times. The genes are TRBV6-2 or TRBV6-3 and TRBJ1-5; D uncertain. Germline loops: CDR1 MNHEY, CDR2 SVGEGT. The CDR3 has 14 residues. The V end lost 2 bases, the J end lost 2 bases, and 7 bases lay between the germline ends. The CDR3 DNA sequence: TGTGCCAGCAGTTACCACTATGGCAATCAGCCCCAGCATTTT. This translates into CASSYHYGNQPQHF.